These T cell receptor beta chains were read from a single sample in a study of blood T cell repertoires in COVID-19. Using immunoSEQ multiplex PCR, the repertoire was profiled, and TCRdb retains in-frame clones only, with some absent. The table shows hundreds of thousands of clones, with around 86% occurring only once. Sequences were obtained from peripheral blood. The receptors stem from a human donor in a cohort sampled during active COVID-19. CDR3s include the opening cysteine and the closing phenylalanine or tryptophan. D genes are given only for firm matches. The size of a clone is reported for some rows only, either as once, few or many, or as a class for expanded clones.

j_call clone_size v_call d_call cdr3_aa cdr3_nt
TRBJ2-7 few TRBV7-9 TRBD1 CASSRDRGYEQYF TGTGCCAGCAGCCGGGACAGGGGCTACGAGCAGTACTTC
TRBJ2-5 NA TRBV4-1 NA CASSQVGSQETQYF TGCGCCAGCAGCCAAGTGGGCAGCCAAGAGACCCAGTACTTC
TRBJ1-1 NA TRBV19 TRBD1 CASSGTGGLAFF TGTGCCAGTAGTGGAACAGGGGGTCTCGCTTTCTTT
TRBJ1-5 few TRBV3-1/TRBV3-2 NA CASSWVREIGSNQPQHF TGTGCCAGCAGCTGGGTCCGGGAGATCGGGAGCAATCAGCCCCAGCATTTT
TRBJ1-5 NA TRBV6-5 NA CASSPHRESNQPQHF TGTGCCAGCAGTCCCCACAGGGAGAGCAATCAGCCCCAGCATTTT
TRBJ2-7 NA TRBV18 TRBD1 CASSPPRTGLPYEQYF TGTGCCAGCTCACCTCCCAGGACAGGGTTGCCGTACGAGCAGTACTTC
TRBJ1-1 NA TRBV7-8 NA CASSLRLGGNTEAFF TGTGCCAGCAGCTTACGCTTAGGGGGGAACACTGAAGCTTTCTTT
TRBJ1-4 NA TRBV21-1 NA CANPFEMFEDEKLFF TGTGCCAACCCCTTTGAGATGTTTGAGGATGAAAAACTGTTTTTT
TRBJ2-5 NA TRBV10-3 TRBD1 CAISADRVPETQYF TGTGCCATCAGCGCGGACAGGGTCCCAGAGACCCAGTACTTC
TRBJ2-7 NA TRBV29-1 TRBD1 CTELGQVSYEQYF TGCACGGAGCTGGGACAGGTCTCCTACGAGCAGTACTTC
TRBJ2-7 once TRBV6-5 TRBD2 CASSKSLAGSYEQYF TGTGCCAGCTCAAAATCGCTAGCGGGAAGTTACGAGCAGTACTTC
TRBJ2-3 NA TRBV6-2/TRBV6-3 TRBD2 CASSGLAGGYDTQYF TGTGCCAGCAGCGGACTAGCGGGAGGGTATGATACGCAGTATTTT
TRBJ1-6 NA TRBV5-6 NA CASSFYAGGSPLHF TGTGCCAGCAGCTTCTACGCCGGGGGTTCACCCCTCCACTTT
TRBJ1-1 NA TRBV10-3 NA CAISDPPRGNTEAFF TGTGCCATCAGTGACCCCCCGCGGGGGAACACTGAAGCTTTCTTT